A selection of T cell receptor beta chains follows, all from one sample in a study of identical twins. MiXCR, applied by TCRdb to the 5' RACE reads, yields one record per CDR3 protein. The repertoire holds 230,000 or so distinct CDR3 sequences, with about 8% as singletons. These data also formed part of another study, on yellow fever vaccine responses in identical twins.

Sequencing used CD8+ T cells sorted from blood. These receptors were obtained from a woman between 18 and 30 years old in good health. Each CDR3 is given with its conserved first and last residue. The D gene is left open where the match is weak. The size entry is marked missing in some rows and otherwise reads once, few, many or a size class.

TRBJ2-2 | TRBV5-1 | TRBD1 | few | CASSAGTGYTGELFF | TGCGCCAGCAGCGCCGGGACAGGGTACACCGGGGAGCTGTTTTTT
TRBJ1-5 | TRBV4-3 | TRBD1 | many | CASSQDSTGYQPQHF | TGCGCCAGCAGCCAAGATTCGACAGGGTATCAGCCCCAGCATTTT
TRBJ2-3 | TRBV5-1 | TRBD2 | few | CASSLVAGGITDTQYF | TGCGCCAGCAGCTTGGTAGCGGGAGGAATCACAGATACGCAGTATTTT
TRBJ2-5 | TRBV28 | TRBD2 | few | CASSPGLVREETQYF | TGTGCCAGCAGCCCGGGACTAGTGAGGGAAGAGACCCAGTACTTC
TRBJ2-2 | TRBV2 | . | many | CASSWDNTGELFF | TGTGCCAGCAGCTGGGACAACACCGGGGAGCTGTTTTTT
TRBJ2-5 | TRBV12-3/TRBV12-4 | . | . | CASSLAAGLHLAQYF | TGTGCCAGCAGTTTAGCAGCAGGACTCCATCTTGCCCAGTACTTC
TRBJ1-2 | TRBV7-8 | . | few | CASSLVREVAYGYTF | TGTGCCAGCAGCTTAGTCCGGGAGGTTGCCTATGGCTACACCTTC
TRBJ2-3 | TRBV7-9 | TRBD1 | many | CASSLGTGAGDTQYF | TGTGCCAGCAGCTTAGGGACAGGGGCCGGAGATACGCAGTATTTT
TRBJ2-3 | TRBV3-1 | . | few | CASYRAPRGQIRTDTQYF | TGTGCCAGCTACCGGGCCCCGAGGGGACAAATCCGGACAGATACGCAGTATTTT
TRBJ2-1 | TRBV20-1 | TRBD2 | few | CSARLAGSYNEQFF | TGCAGTGCTAGACTAGCGGGGTCCTACAATGAGCAGTTCTTC
TRBJ1-5 | TRBV6-1 | . | few | CASKLDSYSNQPQHF | TGTGCCAGCAAATTAGACAGCTATAGCAATCAGCCCCAGCATTTT
TRBJ2-1 | TRBV10-3 | . | many | CAISERTLEQFF | TGTGCCATCAGTGAAAGGACCCTTGAGCAGTTCTTC
TRBJ2-7 | TRBV7-9 | TRBD2 | few | CASSSTSDEQYF | TGTGCCAGCAGCTCCACTAGCGACGAGCAGTACTTC
TRBJ2-2 | TRBV6-4 | . | few | CASSDGGRNTGELFF | TGTGCCAGCAGTGATGGGGGTCGAAACACCGGGGAGCTGTTTTTT
TRBJ2-7 | TRBV14 | TRBD2 | . | CASSEKAGLGVYEQYF | TGTGCCAGCAGTGAAAAAGCGGGACTGGGTGTCTACGAGCAGTACTTC
TRBJ1-4 | TRBV12-3/TRBV12-4 | . | few | CASSLEGSVEKLFF | TGTGCCAGCAGTTTGGAGGGGTCCGTTGAAAAACTGTTTTTT
TRBJ1-2 | TRBV12-3/TRBV12-4 | TRBD1 | many | CASRTGTGQNYGYTF | TGTGCCAGCAGAACCGGGACAGGACAAAACTATGGCTACACCTTC
TRBJ2-7 | TRBV27 | TRBD1 | many | CASSLRDSYEQYF | TGTGCCAGCAGTCTACGGGACAGCTACGAGCAGTACTTC
TRBJ2-1 | TRBV4-3 | . | . | CASSQDQGGRGNEQFF | TGCGCCAGCAGCCAAGACCAGGGGGGTAGGGGCAATGAGCAGTTCTTC
TRBJ2-3 | TRBV27 | TRBD2 | . | CASSVGHREGQTDTQYF | TGTGCCAGCAGTGTTGGCCATCGGGAGGGCCAAACAGATACGCAGTATTTT
TRBJ2-7 | TRBV27 | . | . | CASSTQGHLPYEQYF | TGTGCCAGCAGCACCCAGGGTCATTTGCCCTACGAGCAGTACTTC
TRBJ2-2 | TRBV11-2 | TRBD1 | few | CASSLWDRTNTGELFF | TGTGCCAGCAGCTTATGGGACAGAACGAACACCGGGGAGCTGTTTTTT
TRBJ2-1 | TRBV29-1 | . | many | CSVENGQGNHNEQFF | TGCAGCGTTGAAAATGGGCAGGGAAACCACAATGAGCAGTTCTTC
TRBJ2-3 | TRBV9 | . | . | CASSVAPRASDTLYF | TGTGCCAGCAGCGTAGCTCCCAGGGCCTCAGATACGCTGTATTTT
TRBJ2-7 | TRBV27 | . | many | CASSFLGAYEQYF | TGTGCCAGCAGTTTTCTTGGGGCCTACGAGCAGTACTTC
TRBJ1-4 | TRBV29-1 | . | many | CSVMGATNEKLFF | TGCAGCGTAATGGGGGCAACTAATGAAAAACTGTTTTTT